These T cell receptor beta chains were read from a single sample in a study of cytomegalovirus exposure and HLA in healthy donors. Assay: immunoSEQ multiplex PCR; the TCRdb copy retains only in-frame clones and omits some. The data show roughly 190,000 clones, about 89% seen once. The source material was PBMCs. Receptors were obtained from a man aged 25-45 years in good health and CMV-seronegative. The CDR3 runs from the conserved cysteine through the conserved F or W. Each record gives: V gene, clone size, J gene, D gene, CDR3 length, CDR3 protein, CDR3 DNA. D genes are given only for firm matches. Clone size is given for some rows only: seen once, a few or many times, or a class if the clone is expanded.

TRBV6-5	NA	TRBJ2-1	TRBD2	13	CASSPSGSSEQFF	TGTGCCAGCAGCCCAAGCGGGAGCAGTGAGCAGTTCTTC
TRBV18	NA	TRBJ1-5	NA	17	CASSPNPPGGSVQPQHF	TGTGCCAGCTCACCAAACCCCCCGGGGGGATCGGTTCAGCCCCAGCATTTT
TRBV28	NA	TRBJ2-5	TRBD1	16	CASSPPTGGQRETQYF	TGTGCCAGCAGTCCTCCGACAGGGGGCCAGAGGGAGACCCAGTACTTC
TRBV28	NA	TRBJ1-5	NA	11	CASSANQPQHF	TGTGCCAGCAGTGCGAATCAGCCCCAGCATTTT
TRBV19	NA	TRBJ2-7	NA	14	CASSMQGGLHEQYF	TGTGCCAGTAGTATGCAGGGGGGTCTTCACGAGCAGTACTTC
TRBV10-2	few	TRBJ2-3	TRBD1	14	CASTLGTDTDTQYF	TGCGCCAGCACCTTGGGGACAGACACAGATACGCAGTATTTT
TRBV7-9	NA	TRBJ2-3	NA	12	CASSLSGDTQYF	TGTGCCAGCAGCTTATCCGGGGATACGCAGTATTTT
TRBV4-1	NA	TRBJ2-6	TRBD2	18	CASSREGLAGAGANGLTF	TGCGCCAGCAGCCGGGAGGGACTAGCGGGAGCTGGGGCCAACGGCCTGACTTTC
TRBV15	NA	TRBJ2-7	TRBD2	16	CATSRVSAGGSYEQYF	TGTGCCACCAGCAGAGTTTCGGCGGGAGGGAGCTACGAGCAGTACTTC
TRBV5-4	NA	TRBJ2-7	NA	14	CASSLVGVEGEQYF	TGTGCCAGCAGCTTGGTTGGGGTGGAGGGCGAGCAGTACTTC
TRBV4-2	once	TRBJ2-7	TRBD1	17	CASSQELVGQIGYEQYF	TGTGCCAGCAGCCAAGAATTGGTGGGACAGATCGGGTACGAGCAGTACTTC
TRBV30	NA	TRBJ2-7	TRBD1	13	CAWSVQGADEQYF	TGTGCCTGGAGTGTACAGGGGGCAGACGAGCAGTACTTC
TRBV6-6	once	TRBJ2-3	NA	14	CASSSNDRTDTQYF	TGTGCCAGCAGTTCGAACGACAGGACAGATACGCAGTATTTT
TRBV6-5	NA	TRBJ2-7	NA	14	CASSYSIQGSEQYF	TGTGCCAGCAGTTACTCGATCCAGGGATCCGAGCAGTACTTC
TRBV6-1	NA	TRBJ1-1	NA	13	CASSGGKIERAFF	TGTGCCAGCAGTGGAGGAAAAATCGAGCGGGCTTTCTTT
TRBV7-9	NA	TRBJ1-5	NA	16	CASSLGMGGRNQPQHF	TGTGCCAGCAGCTTAGGAATGGGGGGACGCAATCAGCCCCAGCATTTT
TRBV9	NA	TRBJ2-1	TRBD2	15	CASSVEVGGPHEQFF	TGTGCCAGCAGCGTAGAGGTGGGAGGGCCCCATGAGCAGTTCTTC
TRBV5-4	NA	TRBJ1-4	NA	15	CASSEDGTTNEKLFF	TGTGCCAGCAGCGAGGACGGGACAACTAATGAAAAACTGTTTTTT
TRBV29-1	NA	TRBJ1-4	NA	12	CSVEDSREKLFF	TGCAGCGTTGAAGATTCGCGGGAAAAACTGTTTTTT
TRBV28	NA	TRBJ2-3	TRBD2	19	CASSFPSGRSLPITDTQYF	TGTGCCAGCAGTTTTCCTAGCGGGAGGTCACTACCTATCACAGATACGCAGTATTTT
TRBV28	NA	TRBJ2-7	TRBD1	14	CASSSYRGTYEQYF	TGTGCCAGCAGCTCCTACAGGGGGACCTACGAGCAGTACTTC
TRBV7-2	NA	TRBJ2-7	NA	15	CASSLGSGQSYEQYF	TGTGCCAGCAGCTTAGGTTCCGGACAGTCCTACGAGCAGTACTTC
TRBV15	NA	TRBJ1-4	NA	12	CATSLANEKLFF	TGTGCCACCAGTCTCGCTAATGAAAAACTGTTTTTT
TRBV7-9	NA	TRBJ2-1	TRBD2	14	CASSFETSGNEQFF	TGTGCCAGCAGCTTCGAGACTAGCGGAAATGAGCAGTTCTTC
TRBV4-3	NA	TRBJ2-7	NA	15	CASSQDYARPYEQYF	TGCGCCAGCAGCCAAGATTACGCGAGGCCCTACGAGCAGTACTTC
TRBV11-1	NA	TRBJ2-2	TRBD2	18	CASSGPGTSGSYTGELFF	TGTGCCAGCAGCGGACCCGGGACTAGCGGATCTTACACCGGGGAGCTGTTTTTT
TRBV5-6	NA	TRBJ1-6	NA	16	CASSLEGSGPNSPLHF	TGTGCCAGCAGCTTGGAGGGAAGCGGCCCAAATTCACCCCTCCACTTT
TRBV19	NA	TRBJ2-1	NA	15	CASSPRELPYNEQFF	TGTGCCAGTAGTCCTCGGGAGCTACCCTACAATGAGCAGTTCTTC
TRBV14	NA	TRBJ1-1	TRBD1	14	CASSFYRGNTEAFF	TGTGCCAGCAGCTTCTACAGGGGGAACACTGAAGCTTTCTTT